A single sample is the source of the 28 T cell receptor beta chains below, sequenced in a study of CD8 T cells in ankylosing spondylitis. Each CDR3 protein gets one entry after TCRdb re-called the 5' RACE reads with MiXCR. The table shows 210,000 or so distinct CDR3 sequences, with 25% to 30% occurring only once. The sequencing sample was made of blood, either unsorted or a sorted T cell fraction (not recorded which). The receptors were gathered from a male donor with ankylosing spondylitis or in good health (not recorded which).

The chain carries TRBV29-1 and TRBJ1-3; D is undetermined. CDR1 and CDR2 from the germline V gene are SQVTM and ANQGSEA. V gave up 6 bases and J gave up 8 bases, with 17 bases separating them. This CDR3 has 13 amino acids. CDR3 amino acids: CSVTHLLGDTIYF. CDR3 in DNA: TGCAGCGTCACCCATCTTCTCGGGGACACCATATATTTT.

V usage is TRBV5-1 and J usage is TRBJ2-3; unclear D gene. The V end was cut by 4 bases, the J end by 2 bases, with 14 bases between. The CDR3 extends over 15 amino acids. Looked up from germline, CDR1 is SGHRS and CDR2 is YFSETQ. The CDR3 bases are TGCGCCAGCAGCCCTCAACTCGGCCCCACAGATACGCAGTATTTT. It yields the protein CASSPQLGPTDTQYF.

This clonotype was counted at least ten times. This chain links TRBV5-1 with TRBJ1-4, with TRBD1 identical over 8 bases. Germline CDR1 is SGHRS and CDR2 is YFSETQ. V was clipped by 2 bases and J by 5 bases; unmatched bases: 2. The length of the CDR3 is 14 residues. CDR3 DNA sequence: TGCGCCAGCAGCTTCGGACAGGGAAATGAAAAACTGTTTTTT. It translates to CASSFGQGNEKLFF.

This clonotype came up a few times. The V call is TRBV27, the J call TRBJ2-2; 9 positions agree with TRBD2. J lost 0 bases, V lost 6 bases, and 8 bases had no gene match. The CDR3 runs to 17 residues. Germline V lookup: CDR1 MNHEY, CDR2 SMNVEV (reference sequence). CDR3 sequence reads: CASRSASGITNTGELFF. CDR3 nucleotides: TGTGCCAGCAGGAGCGCTAGCGGGATCACGAACACCGGGGAGCTGTTTTTT.

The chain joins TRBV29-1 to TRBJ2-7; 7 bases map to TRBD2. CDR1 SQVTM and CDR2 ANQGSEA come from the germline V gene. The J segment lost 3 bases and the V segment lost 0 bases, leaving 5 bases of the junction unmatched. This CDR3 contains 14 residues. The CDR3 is CSVEDRASGYEQYF. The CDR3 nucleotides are TGCAGCGTTGAAGATCGGGCTAGCGGCTACGAGCAGTACTTC.

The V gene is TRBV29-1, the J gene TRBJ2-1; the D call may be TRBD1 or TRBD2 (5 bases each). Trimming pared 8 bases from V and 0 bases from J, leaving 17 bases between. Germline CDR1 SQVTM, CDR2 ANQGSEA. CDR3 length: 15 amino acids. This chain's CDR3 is CSLGDGVSSYNEQFF. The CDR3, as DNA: TGCAGCCTGGGGGATGGGGTCAGCTCCTACAATGAGCAGTTCTTC.

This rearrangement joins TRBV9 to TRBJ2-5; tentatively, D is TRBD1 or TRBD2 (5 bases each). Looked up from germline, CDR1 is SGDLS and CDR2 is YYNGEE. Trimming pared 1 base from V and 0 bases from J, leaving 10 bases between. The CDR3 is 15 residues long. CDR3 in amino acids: CASSVLGTHQETQYF. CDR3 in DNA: TGTGCCAGCAGCGTACTTGGGACCCACCAAGAGACCCAGTACTTC.

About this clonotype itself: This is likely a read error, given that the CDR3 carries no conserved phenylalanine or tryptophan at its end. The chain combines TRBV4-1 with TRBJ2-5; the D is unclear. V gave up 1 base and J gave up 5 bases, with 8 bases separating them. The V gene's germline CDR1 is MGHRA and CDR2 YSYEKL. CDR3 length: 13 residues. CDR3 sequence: CASSQVLGETQYS. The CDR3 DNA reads TGCGCCAGCAGCCAAGTTCTCGGGGAGACCCAGTACTCC.

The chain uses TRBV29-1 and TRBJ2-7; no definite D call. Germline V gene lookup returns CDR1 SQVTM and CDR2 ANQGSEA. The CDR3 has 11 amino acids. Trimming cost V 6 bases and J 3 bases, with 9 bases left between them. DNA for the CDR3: TGCAGCGTATCAGAGAACTACGAGCAGTACTTC. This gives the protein CSVSENYEQYF.

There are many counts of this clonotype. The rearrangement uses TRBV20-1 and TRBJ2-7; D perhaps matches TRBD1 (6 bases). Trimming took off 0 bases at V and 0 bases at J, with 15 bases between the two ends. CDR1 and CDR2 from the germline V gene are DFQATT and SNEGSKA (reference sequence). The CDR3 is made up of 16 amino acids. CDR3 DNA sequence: TGCAGTGCTAGAGATCTCGGAACAGGGAACTCCTACGAGCAGTACTTC. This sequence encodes CSARDLGTGNSYEQYF.

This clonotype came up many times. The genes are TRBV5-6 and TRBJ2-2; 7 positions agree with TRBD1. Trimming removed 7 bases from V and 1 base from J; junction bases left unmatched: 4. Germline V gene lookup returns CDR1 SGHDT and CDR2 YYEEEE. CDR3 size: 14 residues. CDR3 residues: CASGRQGNTGELFF. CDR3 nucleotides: TGTGCCAGCGGACGACAGGGGAACACCGGGGAGCTGTTTTTT.

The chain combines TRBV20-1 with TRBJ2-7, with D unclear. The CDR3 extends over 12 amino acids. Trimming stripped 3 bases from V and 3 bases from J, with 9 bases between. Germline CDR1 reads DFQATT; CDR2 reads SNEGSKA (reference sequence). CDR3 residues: CSASSHSYEQYF. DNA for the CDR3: TGCAGTGCTAGCTCCCACAGCTACGAGCAGTACTTC.

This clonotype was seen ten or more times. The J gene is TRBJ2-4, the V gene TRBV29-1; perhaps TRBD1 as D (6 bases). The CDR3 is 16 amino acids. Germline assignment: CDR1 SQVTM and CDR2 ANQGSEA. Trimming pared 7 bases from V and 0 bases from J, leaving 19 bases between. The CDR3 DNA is TGCAGCGCTACCCAGGGGTCCCCGGGAGCCAAAAACATTCAGTACTTC. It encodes CSATQGSPGAKNIQYF.

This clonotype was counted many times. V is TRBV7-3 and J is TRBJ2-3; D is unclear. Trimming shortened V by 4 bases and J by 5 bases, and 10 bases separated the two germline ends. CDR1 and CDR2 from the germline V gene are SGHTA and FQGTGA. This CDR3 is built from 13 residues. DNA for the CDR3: TGTGCCAGCAGCTCCCCGTACCAAGATACGCAGTATTTT. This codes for CASSSPYQDTQYF.

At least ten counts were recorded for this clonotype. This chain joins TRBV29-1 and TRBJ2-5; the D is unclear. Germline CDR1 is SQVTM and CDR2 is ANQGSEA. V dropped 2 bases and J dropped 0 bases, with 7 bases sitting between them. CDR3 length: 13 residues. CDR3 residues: CSVEFGYQETQYF. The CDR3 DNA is TGCAGCGTTGAATTCGGGTACCAAGAGACCCAGTACTTC.

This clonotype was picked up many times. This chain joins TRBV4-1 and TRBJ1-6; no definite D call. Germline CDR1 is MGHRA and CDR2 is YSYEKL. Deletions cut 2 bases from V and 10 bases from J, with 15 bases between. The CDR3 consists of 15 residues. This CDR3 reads CASSQPTGIGSPLHF. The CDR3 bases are TGCGCCAGCAGCCAACCCACCGGGATAGGGTCACCCCTCCACTTT.

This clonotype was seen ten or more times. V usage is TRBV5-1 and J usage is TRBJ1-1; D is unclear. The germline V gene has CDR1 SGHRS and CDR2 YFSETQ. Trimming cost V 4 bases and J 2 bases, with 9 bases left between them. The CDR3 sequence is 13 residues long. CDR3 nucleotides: TGCGCCAGCAGCGAGACATCCAACACTGAAGCTTTCTTT. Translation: CASSETSNTEAFF.

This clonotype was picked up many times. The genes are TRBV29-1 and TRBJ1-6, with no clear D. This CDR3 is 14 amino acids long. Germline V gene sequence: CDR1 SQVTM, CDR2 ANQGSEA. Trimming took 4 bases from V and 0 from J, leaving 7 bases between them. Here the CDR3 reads CSVGGSSYNSPLHF. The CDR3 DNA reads TGCAGCGTTGGAGGGAGCTCCTATAATTCACCCCTCCACTTT. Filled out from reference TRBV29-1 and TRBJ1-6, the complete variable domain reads SAVISQKPSRDICQRGTSLTIQCQVDSQVTMMFWYRQQPGQSLTLIATANQGSEATYESGFVIDKFPISRPNLTFSTLTVSNMSPEDSSIYLCSVGGSSYNSPLHFGNGTRLTVT.

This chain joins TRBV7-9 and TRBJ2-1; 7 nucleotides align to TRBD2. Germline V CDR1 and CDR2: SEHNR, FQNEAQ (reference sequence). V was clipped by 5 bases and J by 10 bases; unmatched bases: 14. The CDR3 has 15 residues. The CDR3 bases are TGTGCCAGCAGCCTCAGAATCCGGGGAGGGGACGAGCAGTTCTTC. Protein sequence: CASSLRIRGGDEQFF.

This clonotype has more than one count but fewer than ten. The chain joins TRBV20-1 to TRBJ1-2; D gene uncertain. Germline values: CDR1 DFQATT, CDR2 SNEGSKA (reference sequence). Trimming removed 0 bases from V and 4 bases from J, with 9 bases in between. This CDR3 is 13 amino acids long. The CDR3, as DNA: TGCAGTGCTAGAGATACGGGTAGCTATGGCTACACCTTC. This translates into CSARDTGSYGYTF.

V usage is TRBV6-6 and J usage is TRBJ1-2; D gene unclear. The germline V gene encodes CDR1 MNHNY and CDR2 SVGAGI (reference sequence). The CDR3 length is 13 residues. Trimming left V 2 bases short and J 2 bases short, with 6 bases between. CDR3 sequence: CASSYEENYGYTF. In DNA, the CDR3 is TGTGCCAGCAGTTACGAGGAAAACTATGGCTACACCTTC.

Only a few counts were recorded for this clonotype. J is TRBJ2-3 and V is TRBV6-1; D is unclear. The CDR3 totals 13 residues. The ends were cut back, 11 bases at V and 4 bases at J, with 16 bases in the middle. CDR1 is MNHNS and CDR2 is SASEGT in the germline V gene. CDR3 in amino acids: CAARRPGADTQYF. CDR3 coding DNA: TGTGCCGCCCGCCGACCTGGGGCAGATACGCAGTATTTT.

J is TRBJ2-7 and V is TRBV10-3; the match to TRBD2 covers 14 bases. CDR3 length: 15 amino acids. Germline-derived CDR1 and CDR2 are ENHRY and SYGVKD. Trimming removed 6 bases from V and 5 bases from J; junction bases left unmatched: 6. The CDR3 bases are TGTGCCATCAGGAGGGGACTAGCGGGAGTCGACGAGCAGTACTTC. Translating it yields CAIRRGLAGVDEQYF.

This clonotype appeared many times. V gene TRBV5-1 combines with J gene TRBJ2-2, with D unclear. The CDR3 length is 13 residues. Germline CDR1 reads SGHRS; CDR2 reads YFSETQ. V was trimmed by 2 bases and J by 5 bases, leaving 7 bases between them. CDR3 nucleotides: TGCGCCAGCAGCTTAGGTTTAACCGGGGAGCTGTTTTTT. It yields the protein CASSLGLTGELFF.

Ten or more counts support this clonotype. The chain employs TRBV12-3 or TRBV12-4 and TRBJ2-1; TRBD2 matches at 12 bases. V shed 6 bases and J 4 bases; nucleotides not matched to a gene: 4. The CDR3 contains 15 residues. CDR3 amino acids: CASREGLAGYNEQFF. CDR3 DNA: TGTGCCAGCAGGGAGGGACTAGCGGGTTACAATGAGCAGTTCTTC.

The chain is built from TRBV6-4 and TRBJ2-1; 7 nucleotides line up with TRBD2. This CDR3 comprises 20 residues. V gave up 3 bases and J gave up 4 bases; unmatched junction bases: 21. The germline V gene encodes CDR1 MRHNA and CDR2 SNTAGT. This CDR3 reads CASSELGWSWAGELYNEQFF. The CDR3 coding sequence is TGTGCCAGCAGTGAACTCGGTTGGTCATGGGCGGGAGAGTTATACAATGAGCAGTTCTTC.

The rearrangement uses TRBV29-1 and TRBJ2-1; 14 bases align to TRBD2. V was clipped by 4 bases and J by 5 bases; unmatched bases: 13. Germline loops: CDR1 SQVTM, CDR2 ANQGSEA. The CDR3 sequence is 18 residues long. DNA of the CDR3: TGCAGCGTTGGACTAGCGGGAGGGGCCTGGGGAGAACACAATGAGCAGTTCTTC. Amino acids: CSVGLAGGAWGEHNEQFF.

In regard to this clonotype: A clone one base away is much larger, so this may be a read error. The CDR3: CSSSQGTSGAGETQYF. The CDR3 region has the DNA TGTTCCAGCAGCCAAGGGACTAGCGGGGCCGGAGAGACCCAGTACTTC. The chain is built from TRBV3-1 and TRBJ2-5, with 13 positions matching TRBD2. This CDR3 is 16 amino acids long. Germline lookup yields CDR1 LGHDT and CDR2 YNNKEL (reference sequence).